This T cell receptor (beta chain) was profiled in a study of T cell clonotyping in hematopoietic cell transplantation. Clones were read by immunoSEQ multiplex PCR, and TCRdb kept only the in-frame ones, dropping some. This sample has thousands of clones, with around nine tenths found just once. Trimming took off 4 bases at V and 0 bases at J, with 16 bases between the two ends. The CDR3 totals 17 residues. Germline V gene sequence: CDR1 MNHNS, CDR2 SASEGT. Sequencing used PBMCs, obtained 180 days after allogeneic stem cell transplant. The chain carries TRBV6-1 and TRBJ1-5; D not resolved. The clonotype was recovered from a female patient between 50 and 59 years old who had an allogeneic stem cell transplant from an unrelated donor, so the T cells may come from the graft donor. Some clones in this sample may be carry-over from other donors' samples. The CDR3 DNA sequence: TGTGCCAGCAGTGCTTCGTGGACGCAGAATAGCAATCAGCCCCAGCATTTT. Amino acids: CASSASWTQNSNQPQHF.